This record concerns one TCR beta chain sequence. This entry comes from a study of blood T cell repertoires in COVID-19. Data came from immunoSEQ multiplex PCR; TCRdb stores just in-frame clones and leaves some out. The table records 250,000 to 300,000 clones, more than 75% of them present only once. The trim removed 4 bases at V and 3 bases at J, leaving 7 bases unmatched. Germline V gene lookup returns CDR1 LGHDT and CDR2 YNNKEL (reference sequence). The length of the CDR3 is 15 residues. The rearrangement joins TRBV3-1 (or the pseudogene TRBV3-2) to TRBJ2-7; TRBD2 matches 9 bases. Sequenced: peripheral blood. This sequence originates from a woman aged 40 to 55 who had recovered from COVID-19. CDR3 loop: CASSRPGLASYEQYF. CDR3 nucleotides: TGTGCCAGCAGCCGCCCGGGACTAGCCAGCTACGAGCAGTACTTC.